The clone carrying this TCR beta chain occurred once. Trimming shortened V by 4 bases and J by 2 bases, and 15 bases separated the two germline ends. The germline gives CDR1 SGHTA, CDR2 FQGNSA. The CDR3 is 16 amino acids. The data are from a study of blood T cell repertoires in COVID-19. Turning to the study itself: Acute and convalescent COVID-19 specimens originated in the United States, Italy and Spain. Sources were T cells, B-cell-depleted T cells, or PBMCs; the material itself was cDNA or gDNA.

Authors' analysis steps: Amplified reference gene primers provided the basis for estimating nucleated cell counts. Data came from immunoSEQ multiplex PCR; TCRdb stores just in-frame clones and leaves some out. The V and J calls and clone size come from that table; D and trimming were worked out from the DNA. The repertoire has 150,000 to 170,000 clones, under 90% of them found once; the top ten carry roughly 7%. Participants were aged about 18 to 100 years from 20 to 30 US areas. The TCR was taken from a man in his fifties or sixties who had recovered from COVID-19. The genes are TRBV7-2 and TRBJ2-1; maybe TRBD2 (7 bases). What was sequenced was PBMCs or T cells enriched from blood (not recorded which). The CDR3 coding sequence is TGTGCCAGCAGCTCCCAAGGGGGGGCACCCTACAATGAGCAGTTCTTC. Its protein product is CASSSQGGAPYNEQFF.